This T cell receptor (beta chain) was profiled in a study of neurological immune-mediated disorders. With 10-nucleotide random UMIs included, cDNA was synthesized by 5'RACE. One entry per CDR3 protein results from TCRdb running MiXCR on the 5' RACE reads. The repertoire holds about 99,000 distinct CDR3 sequences, with less than 14% as singletons. The CDR3 spans 13 residues. The germline gives CDR1 LGHNA, CDR2 YNFKEQ. Trimming left V 11 bases short and J 2 bases short, with 12 bases between. Described time point: longitudinal time-point 3. Many counts were recorded for this clonotype. The receptor comes from a female donor with HTLV-1-associated myelopathy (HAM/TSP). The specimen was PBMCs. The chain recombines TRBV4-2 with TRBJ2-2; D call uncertain. The CDR3 loop is CAVLDVNTGELFF. The CDR3, as DNA: TGTGCCGTATTGGACGTAAACACCGGGGAGCTGTTTTTT.